The 9 T cell receptor beta chains below all came from one sample that was sequenced in a study of regulatory T cells in long-lasting Graves disease. Construction of the TCR beta libraries employed iRepertoire HTBI primers in conjunction with Arm-PCR of CDR3 regions. Using its own MiXCR run on the multiplex PCR reads, TCRdb lists one record per CDR3 protein. This table holds hundreds of thousands of distinct CDR3 sequences, roughly 13% found once. Time point meaning: newly diagnosed GD, antithyroid drugs for less than 3 months. TCR sequences were obtained from RNA taken from PBMCs. This same sample was also part of a study on T cells in Graves' hyperthyroidism and ophthalmopathy.

Sequences were derived from peripheral blood mononuclear cells (PBMCs), sampled at new diagnosis, from a patient treated with antithyroid drugs. These receptors were taken from a young man with Graves disease.

The chain carries TRBV27 and TRBJ2-7; D is perhaps TRBD1 or TRBD2 (6 bases each). Trimming cost V 2 bases and J 6 bases, with 11 bases left between them. Germline CDR1 reads MNHEY; CDR2 reads SMNVEV (reference sequence). The CDR3 is made up of 13 amino acids. CDR3: CASSLERGAEQYF. CDR3 DNA: TGTGCCAGCAGTTTAGAAAGGGGGGCCGAGCAGTACTTC.

This clonotype has at least ten counts. This chain joins TRBV3-1 and TRBJ2-4, with D possibly matching TRBD2 (6 bases). Germline V gene sequence: CDR1 LGHDT, CDR2 YNNKEL (reference sequence). V was pared by 3 bases and J by 3 bases, with 15 bases between. The CDR3 is made up of 16 amino acids. This CDR3 reads CASSQRTSIDKNIQYF. DNA of the CDR3: TGTGCCAGCAGCCAGAGAACTAGCATCGACAAAAACATTCAGTACTTC.

The chain links TRBV5-1 to TRBJ2-7; TRBD2 aligns across 14 bases. This CDR3 is built from 15 residues. The J segment lost 5 bases and the V segment lost 4 bases, leaving 5 bases of the junction unmatched. CDR1 is SGHRS and CDR2 is YFSETQ in the germline V gene. CDR3 residues: CASSAGLAGGHEQYF. For the CDR3, the DNA is TGCGCCAGCAGCGCCGGACTAGCGGGGGGCCACGAGCAGTACTTC.

This clonotype was detected ten times or more. The CDR3 DNA reads TGTGCCAGCAGCCCTTCGTACAGCCCAAAGGAGGAGACCCAGTACTTC. Protein product: CASSPSYSPKEETQYF. The V gene is TRBV12-3 or TRBV12-4, the J gene TRBJ2-5; D is uncertain. V lost 6 bases and J lost 5, with 22 bases in between. The CDR3 spans 16 residues.

This clonotype came up many times. The rearrangement uses TRBV5-1 and TRBJ1-1; possibly TRBD1 for D (5 bases). Germline-derived CDR1 and CDR2 are SGHRS and YFSETQ. The CDR3 is 17 amino acids. Trimming took 4 bases from V and 0 from J, leaving 19 bases between them. The CDR3 bases are TGCGCCAGCAGCGGGGACCTAAAGGCCTACATGAACACTGAAGCTTTCTTT. This sequence encodes CASSGDLKAYMNTEAFF. The variable domain in full, with the rest retrieved from reference TRBV5-1 and TRBJ1-1, is KAGVTQTPRYLIKTRGQQVTLSCSPISGHRSVSWYQQTPGQGLQFLFEYFSETQRNKGNFPGRFSGRQFSNSRSEMNVSTLELGDSALYLCASSGDLKAYMNTEAFFGQGTRLTVV.

V usage is TRBV7-2 and J usage is TRBJ1-3, with D hard to call. The germline CDR1 and CDR2 sequences are SGHTA and FQGNSA. V lost 5 bases and J 2 bases, leaving 13 bases between the germline ends. The CDR3 has 15 residues. The CDR3 sequence: CASSLREGTGNTIYF. The DNA of the CDR3 is TGTGCCAGCAGCCTGCGTGAAGGAACTGGAAACACCATATATTTT.

The J gene is TRBJ1-5, the V gene TRBV4-2; D is uncertain. This CDR3 spans 15 amino acids. Germline V CDR1 and CDR2: LGHNA, YNFKEQ. V was cut by 1 base and J by 6 bases, with 13 bases left in between. The CDR3 reads CASSQVLSGGQPQHF. CDR3 DNA sequence: TGTGCCAGCAGCCAAGTTCTCTCGGGTGGTCAGCCCCAGCATTTT.

This clonotype was detected many times. The chain couples TRBV30 to TRBJ2-7; 7 bases line up with TRBD2. From germline, CDR1 is GTSNPN and CDR2 SVGIG (reference sequence). V lost 4 bases and J lost 3; bases outside the gene matches: 9. CDR3 length: 14 residues. Here the CDR3 reads CAWKTSGGGYEQYF. CDR3 coding DNA: TGTGCCTGGAAGACCTCGGGAGGAGGCTACGAGCAGTACTTC. The variable domain in full, completed from reference TRBV30 and TRBJ2-7, reads SQTIHQWPATLVQPVGSPLSLECTVEGTSNPNLYWYRQAAGRGLQLLFYSVGIGQISSEVPQNLSASRPQDRQFILSSKKLLLSDSGFYLCAWKTSGGGYEQYFGPGTRLTVT.

The rearrangement uses TRBV29-1 and TRBJ2-7; possible D gene TRBD1, 6 bases. The CDR3 totals 12 residues. Germline V gene data show CDR1 as SQVTM and CDR2 as ANQGSEA. With 7 bases removed from V and 1 base from J, the gap between germline ends came to 11 bases. The CDR3 region is CSAQGSSYEQYF. The DNA of the CDR3 is TGCAGCGCACAGGGTTCGTCCTACGAGCAGTACTTC.